The 10 T cell receptor beta chains listed next were all sequenced from one sample in a study of identical twins. Using its own MiXCR run on the 5' RACE reads, TCRdb lists one record per CDR3 protein. The repertoire holds 470,000 or so distinct CDR3 sequences, with 24% as singletons. The same specimen was also included in a second study, on T cells expressing NK-cell markers.

The sequenced sample consisted of CD4+ T cells sorted from blood. These receptors originate from a woman between 18 and 29 years old in good health.

This clonotype was seen a handful of times. The rearrangement links TRBV6-5 to TRBJ1-1; D is ambiguous. The CDR3 totals 16 residues. Trimming cost V 6 bases and J 1 base, with 18 bases left between them. Germline loops: CDR1 MNHEY, CDR2 SVGAGI. CDR3: CASRLVLLGPNTEAFF. In DNA, the CDR3 is TGTGCCAGCAGATTAGTCCTTTTAGGGCCGAACACTGAAGCTTTCTTT.

The J gene is TRBJ2-3, the V gene TRBV5-1, with 7 bases aligning to TRBD2. Germline assignment: CDR1 SGHRS and CDR2 YFSETQ. The CDR3 runs to 17 residues. After removal of 0 bases from V and 2 bases from J, the junction contained 9 bases not matched to a gene. The CDR3 protein is CASSLGILAVHTDTQYF. The CDR3 DNA sequence: TGCGCCAGCAGCTTGGGCATCCTAGCGGTCCACACAGATACGCAGTATTTT. Together with reference TRBV5-1 and TRBJ2-3, the CDR3 gives the full variable domain: KAGVTQTPRYLIKTRGQQVTLSCSPISGHRSVSWYQQTPGQGLQFLFEYFSETQRNKGNFPGRFSGRQFSNSRSEMNVSTLELGDSALYLCASSLGILAVHTDTQYFGPGTRLTVL.

V and J are TRBV6-5 and TRBJ2-7; TRBD2 agrees at 12 bases. V was pared by 4 bases and J by 0 bases, with 1 base of the junction left unmatched. Germline values: CDR1 MNHEY, CDR2 SVGAGI. This CDR3 is 15 amino acids long. The CDR3 coding sequence is TGTGCCAGCAGTTCTAGCGGGGGGGACTCCTACGAGCAGTACTTC. Translated, it gives CASSSSGGDSYEQYF.

This clonotype was counted between two and nine times. The chain has TRBV20-1 and TRBJ2-1; the D call may be TRBD1 or TRBD2 (5 bases each). The length of the CDR3 is 12 residues. CDR1 is DFQATT and CDR2 is SNEGSKA in the germline V gene (reference sequence). Trimming pared 3 bases from V and 5 bases from J, leaving 8 bases between. The CDR3 protein is CSARGDNNEQFF. The CDR3 nucleotides read TGCAGTGCTAGGGGGGATAACAATGAGCAGTTCTTC.

The chain is built from TRBV10-3 and TRBJ1-1, with D uncertain. The CDR3 is made up of 13 amino acids. The germline V gene encodes CDR1 ENHRY and CDR2 SYGVKD. Trimming took 0 bases from V and 10 from J, leaving 12 bases between them. DNA for the CDR3: TGTGCCATCAGTGAGTCCCCAGGAGTCCGAGCTTTCTTT. Its protein product is CAISESPGVRAFF.

This clonotype was counted only a few times. This chain joins TRBV11-3 and TRBJ2-3; no firm D call. Looked up from germline, CDR1 is SGHNT and CDR2 is YENEEA. V was trimmed by 5 bases and J by 3 bases, leaving 12 bases between them. The CDR3 length is 14 residues. The CDR3 DNA is TGTGCCAGCAGCAAGGGCGCGGTTACAGATACGCAGTATTTT. Protein sequence: CASSKGAVTDTQYF.

This clonotype was detected many times. The V call is TRBV12-3 or TRBV12-4, the J call TRBJ2-1, with D hard to call. Trimming removed 1 base at V and 3 bases at J, with 10 bases between. CDR3 length: 15 amino acids. CDR3 bases: TGTGCCAGCAGTTTAGGGATTTCGAGCTACAATGAGCAGTTCTTC. Translating it yields CASSLGISSYNEQFF.

This chain links TRBV7-2 with TRBJ2-3, with D possibly TRBD2 on 6 matching bases. The germline V gene has CDR1 SGHTA and CDR2 FQGNSA. CDR3 length: 14 residues. V was shortened by 3 bases and J by 5 bases, with 12 bases between the two germline ends. The CDR3: CASSFAVGRDTQYF. The CDR3 coding sequence is TGTGCCAGCAGCTTTGCGGTCGGGAGAGATACGCAGTATTTT.

This clonotype was seen a few times. This chain connects TRBV5-1 to TRBJ1-1; possible D gene TRBD1, 6 bases. The CDR3 runs 17 residues. Trimming left V 3 bases short and J 0 bases short, with 18 bases between. Germline assignment: CDR1 SGHRS and CDR2 YFSETQ. CDR3 sequence: CASSSITGFWMNTEAFF. The CDR3, as DNA: TGCGCCAGCAGCTCTATCACAGGGTTTTGGATGAACACTGAAGCTTTCTTT.

This clonotype was detected many times. The chain employs TRBV6-1 and TRBJ1-1, with 7 bases identical to TRBD1. The trim removed 8 bases at V and 0 bases at J, leaving 9 bases unmatched. Germline values: CDR1 MNHNS, CDR2 SASEGT. The CDR3 has 15 amino acids. The CDR3 here is CASRSTGTMNTEAFF. Written as DNA, the CDR3 is TGTGCCAGCCGATCGACAGGGACCATGAACACTGAAGCTTTCTTT.